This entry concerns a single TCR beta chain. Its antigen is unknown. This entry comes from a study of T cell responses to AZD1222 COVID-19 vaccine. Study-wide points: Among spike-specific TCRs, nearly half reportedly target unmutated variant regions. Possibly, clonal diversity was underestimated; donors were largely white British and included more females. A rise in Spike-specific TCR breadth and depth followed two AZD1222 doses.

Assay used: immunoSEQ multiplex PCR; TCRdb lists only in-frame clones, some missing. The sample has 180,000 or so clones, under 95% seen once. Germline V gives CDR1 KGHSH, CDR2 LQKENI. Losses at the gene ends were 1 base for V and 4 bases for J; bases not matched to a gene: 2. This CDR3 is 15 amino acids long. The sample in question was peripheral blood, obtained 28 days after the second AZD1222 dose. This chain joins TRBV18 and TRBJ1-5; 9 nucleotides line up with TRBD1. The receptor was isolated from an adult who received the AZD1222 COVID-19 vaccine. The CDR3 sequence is CASSPQGQGNQPQHF. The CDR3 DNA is TGTGCCAGCTCACCACAGGGACAGGGAAATCAGCCCCAGCATTTT.